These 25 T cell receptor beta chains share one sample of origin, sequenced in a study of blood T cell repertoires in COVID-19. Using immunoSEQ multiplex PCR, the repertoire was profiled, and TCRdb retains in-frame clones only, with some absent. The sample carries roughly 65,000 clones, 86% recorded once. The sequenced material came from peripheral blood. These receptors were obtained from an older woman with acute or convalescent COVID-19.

CDR3 coding DNA: TGCGCCAGCAGCTTTGGCTCGAGGGCACAAGAGACCCAGTACTTC. It encodes CASSFGSRAQETQYF. J is TRBJ2-5 and V is TRBV5-1, with D perhaps TRBD2 (5 bases). The germline CDR1 and CDR2 sequences are SGHRS and YFSETQ. The CDR3 is 15 amino acids. With 2 bases removed from V and 2 bases from J, the gap between germline ends came to 13 bases. Using reference TRBV5-1 and TRBJ2-5 for the parts outside the CDR3, the full variable domain is KAGVTQTPRYLIKTRGQQVTLSCSPISGHRSVSWYQQTPGQGLQFLFEYFSETQRNKGNFPGRFSGRQFSNSRSEMNVSTLELGDSALYLCASSFGSRAQETQYFGPGTRLLVL.

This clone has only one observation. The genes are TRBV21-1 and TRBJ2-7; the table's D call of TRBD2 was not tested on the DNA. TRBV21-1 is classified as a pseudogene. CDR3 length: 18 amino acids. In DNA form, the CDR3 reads TGTGCCAGCAGCAAGGTTAGGTTGGCGGGGGGCCGTTACTACGAGCAGTACTTC. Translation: CASSKVRLAGGRYYEQYF.

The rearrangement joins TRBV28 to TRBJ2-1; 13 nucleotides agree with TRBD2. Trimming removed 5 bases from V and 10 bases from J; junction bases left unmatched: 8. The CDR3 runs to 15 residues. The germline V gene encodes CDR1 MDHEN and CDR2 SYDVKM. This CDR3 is CASSKTSGGSREQFF. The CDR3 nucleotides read TGTGCCAGCAGTAAGACTAGCGGGGGGTCGCGCGAGCAGTTCTTC. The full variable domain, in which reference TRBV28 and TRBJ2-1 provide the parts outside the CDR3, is DVKVTQSSRYLVKRTGEKVFLECVQDMDHENMFWYRQDPGLGLRLIYFSYDVKMKEKGDIPEGYSVSREKKERFSLILESASTNQTSMYLCASSKTSGGSREQFFGPGTRLTVL.

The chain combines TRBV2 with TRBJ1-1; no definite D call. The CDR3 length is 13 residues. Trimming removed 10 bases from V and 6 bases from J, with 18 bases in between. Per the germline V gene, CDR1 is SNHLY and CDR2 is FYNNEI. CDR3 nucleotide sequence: TGTGCCACCCTGTTATCCCCTCGGGCTGAAGCTTTCTTT. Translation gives CATLLSPRAEAFF.

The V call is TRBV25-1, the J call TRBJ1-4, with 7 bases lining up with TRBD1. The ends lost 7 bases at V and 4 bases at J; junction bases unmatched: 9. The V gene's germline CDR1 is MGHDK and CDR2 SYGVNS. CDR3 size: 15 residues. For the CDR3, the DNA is TGTGCCAGCATGGCCCTCCGGGACAGTAATGAAAAACTGTTTTTT. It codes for CASMALRDSNEKLFF.

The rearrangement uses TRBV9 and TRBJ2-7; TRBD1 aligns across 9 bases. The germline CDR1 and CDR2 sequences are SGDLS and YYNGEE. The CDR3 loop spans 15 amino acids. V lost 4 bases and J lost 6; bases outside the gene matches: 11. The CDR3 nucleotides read TGTGCCAGCAGCCCCGCGGGACAGGGACCCATCGAGCAGTACTTC. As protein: CASSPAGQGPIEQYF.

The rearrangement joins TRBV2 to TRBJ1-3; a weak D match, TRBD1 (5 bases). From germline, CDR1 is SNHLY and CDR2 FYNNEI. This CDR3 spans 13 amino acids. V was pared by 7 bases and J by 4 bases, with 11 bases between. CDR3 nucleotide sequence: TGTGCCAGCACATCGACAGCCGGAAACACCATATATTTT. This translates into CASTSTAGNTIYF.

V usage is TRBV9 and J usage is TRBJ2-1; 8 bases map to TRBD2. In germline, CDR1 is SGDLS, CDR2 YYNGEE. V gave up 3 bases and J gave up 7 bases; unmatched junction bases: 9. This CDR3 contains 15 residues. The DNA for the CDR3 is TGTGCCAGCAGCGCCCGGGGGGGACTACGGAATGAGCAGTTCTTC. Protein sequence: CASSARGGLRNEQFF. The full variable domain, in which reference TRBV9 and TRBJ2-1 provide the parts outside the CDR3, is DSGVTQTPKHLITATGQRVTLRCSPRSGDLSVYWYQQSLDQGLQFLIQYYNGEERAKGNILERFSAQQFPDLHSELNLSSLELGDSALYFCASSARGGLRNEQFFGPGTRLTVL.

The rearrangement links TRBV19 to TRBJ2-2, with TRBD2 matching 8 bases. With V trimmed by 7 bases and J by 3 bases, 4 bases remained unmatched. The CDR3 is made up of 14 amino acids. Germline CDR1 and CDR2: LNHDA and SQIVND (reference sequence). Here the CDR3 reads CASNHGRDTGELFF. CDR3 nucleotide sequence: TGTGCCAGTAATCACGGGAGGGACACCGGGGAGCTGTTTTTT.

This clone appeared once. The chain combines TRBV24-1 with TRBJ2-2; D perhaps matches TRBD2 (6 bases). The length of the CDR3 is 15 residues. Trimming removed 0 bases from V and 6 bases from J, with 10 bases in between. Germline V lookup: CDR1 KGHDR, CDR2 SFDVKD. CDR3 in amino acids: CATSDLMAGSGELFF. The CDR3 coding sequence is TGTGCCACCAGTGATTTGATGGCGGGGTCCGGGGAGCTGTTTTTT.

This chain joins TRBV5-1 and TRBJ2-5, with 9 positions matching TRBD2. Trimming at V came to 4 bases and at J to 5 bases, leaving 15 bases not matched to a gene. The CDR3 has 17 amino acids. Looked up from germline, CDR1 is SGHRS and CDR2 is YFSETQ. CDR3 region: CASSRTAGGEWRETQYF. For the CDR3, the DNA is TGCGCCAGCAGCAGAACGGCGGGAGGGGAGTGGAGGGAGACCCAGTACTTC.

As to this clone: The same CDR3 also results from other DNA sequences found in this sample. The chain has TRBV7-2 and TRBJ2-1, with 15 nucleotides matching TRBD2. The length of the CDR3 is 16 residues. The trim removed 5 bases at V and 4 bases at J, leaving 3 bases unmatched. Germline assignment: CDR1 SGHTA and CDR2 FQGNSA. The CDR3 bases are TGTGCCAGCAGCCTCGGACTAGCGGGGGGGTACAATGAGCAGTTCTTC. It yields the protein CASSLGLAGGYNEQFF.

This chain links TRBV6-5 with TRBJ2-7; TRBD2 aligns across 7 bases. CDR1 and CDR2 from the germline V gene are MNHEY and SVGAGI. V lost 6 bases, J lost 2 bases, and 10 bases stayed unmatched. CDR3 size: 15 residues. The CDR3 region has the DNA TGTGCCAGCAGCAAGCACGGGAGGCTCACCTACGAGCAGTACTTC. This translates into CASSKHGRLTYEQYF.

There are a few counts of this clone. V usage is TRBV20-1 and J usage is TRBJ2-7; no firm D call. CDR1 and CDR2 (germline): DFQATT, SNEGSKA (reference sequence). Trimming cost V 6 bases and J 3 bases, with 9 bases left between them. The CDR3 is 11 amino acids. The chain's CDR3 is CSAPQDYEQYF. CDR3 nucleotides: TGCAGTGCCCCTCAGGACTACGAGCAGTACTTC.

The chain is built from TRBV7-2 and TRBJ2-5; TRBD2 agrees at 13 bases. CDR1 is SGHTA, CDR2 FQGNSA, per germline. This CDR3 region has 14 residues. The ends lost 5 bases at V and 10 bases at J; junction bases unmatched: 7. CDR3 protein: CASSRTSGGWIQYF. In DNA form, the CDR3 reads TGTGCCAGCAGCAGGACTAGCGGGGGATGGATCCAGTACTTC.

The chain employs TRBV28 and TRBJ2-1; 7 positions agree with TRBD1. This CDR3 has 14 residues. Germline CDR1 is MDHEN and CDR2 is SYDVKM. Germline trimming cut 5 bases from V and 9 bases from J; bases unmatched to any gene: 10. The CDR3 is CASSLRGTAGEQFF. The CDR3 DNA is TGTGCCAGCAGTCTCAGGGGGACAGCAGGTGAGCAGTTCTTC.

The CDR3 sequence is CASSQDSTDTQYF. CDR3 sequence (DNA): TGTGCCAGCAGCCAAGACTCCACAGATACGCAGTATTTT. J is TRBJ2-3 and V is TRBV4-2; no definite D call. Germline CDR1 reads LGHNA; CDR2 reads YNFKEQ. Between the trimmed V and J ends, which lost 0 bases and 2 bases, there was a span of 3 bases. This CDR3 spans 13 amino acids.

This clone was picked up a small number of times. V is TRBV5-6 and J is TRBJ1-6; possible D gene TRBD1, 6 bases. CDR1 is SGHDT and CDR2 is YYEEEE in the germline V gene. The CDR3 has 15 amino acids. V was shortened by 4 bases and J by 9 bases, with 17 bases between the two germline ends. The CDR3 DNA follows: TGTGCCAGCAGCGTTTTGTCAGGGGTTGTTTCACCCCTCCACTTT. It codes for CASSVLSGVVSPLHF.

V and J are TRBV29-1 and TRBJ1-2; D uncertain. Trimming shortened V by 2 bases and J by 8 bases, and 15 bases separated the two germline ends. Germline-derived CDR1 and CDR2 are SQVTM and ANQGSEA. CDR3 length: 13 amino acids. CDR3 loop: CSVESGDARGYTF. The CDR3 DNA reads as TGCAGCGTTGAATCGGGTGATGCAAGAGGCTACACCTTC.

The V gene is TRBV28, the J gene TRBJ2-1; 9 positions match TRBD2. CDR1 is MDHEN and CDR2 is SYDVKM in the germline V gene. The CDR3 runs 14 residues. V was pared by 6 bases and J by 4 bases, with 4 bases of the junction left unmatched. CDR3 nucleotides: TGTGCCAGCAGCGCGACTAGCGGATACAATGAGCAGTTCTTC. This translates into CASSATSGYNEQFF. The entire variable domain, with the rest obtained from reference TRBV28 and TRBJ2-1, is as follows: DVKVTQSSRYLVKRTGEKVFLECVQDMDHENMFWYRQDPGLGLRLIYFSYDVKMKEKGDIPEGYSVSREKKERFSLILESASTNQTSMYLCASSATSGYNEQFFGPGTRLTVL.

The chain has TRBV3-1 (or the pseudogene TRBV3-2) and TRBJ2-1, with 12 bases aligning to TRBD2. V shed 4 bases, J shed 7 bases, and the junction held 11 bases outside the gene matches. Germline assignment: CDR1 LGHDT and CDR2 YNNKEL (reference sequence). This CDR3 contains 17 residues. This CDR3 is CASSPWASGGAGNEQFF. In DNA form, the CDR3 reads TGTGCCAGCAGCCCTTGGGCTAGCGGGGGGGCGGGTAATGAGCAGTTCTTC.

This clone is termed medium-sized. CDR3 in amino acids: CASSLVRRQGGNEQYF. The CDR3 coding sequence is TGTGCCAGCAGCTTAGTGCGTCGGCAGGGCGGCAACGAGCAGTACTTC. The V call is TRBV7-8, the J call TRBJ2-7; tentative D call: TRBD1 (5 bases). Per the germline V gene, CDR1 is SGHVS and CDR2 is FQNEAQ. The CDR3 spans 16 residues. Trimming removed 1 base at V and 5 bases at J, with 18 bases between.

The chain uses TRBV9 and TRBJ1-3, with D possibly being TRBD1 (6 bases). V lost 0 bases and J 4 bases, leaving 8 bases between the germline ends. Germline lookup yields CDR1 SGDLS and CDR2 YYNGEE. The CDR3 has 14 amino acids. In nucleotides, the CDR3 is TGTGCCAGCAGCGTAGAACAGGGCGGAAACACCATATATTTT. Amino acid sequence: CASSVEQGGNTIYF.

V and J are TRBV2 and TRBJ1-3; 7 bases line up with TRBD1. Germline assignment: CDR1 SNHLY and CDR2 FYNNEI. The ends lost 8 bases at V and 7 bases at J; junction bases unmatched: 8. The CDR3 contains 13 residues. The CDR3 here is CASGSGQDNTIYF. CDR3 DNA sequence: TGTGCCAGCGGATCAGGACAGGACAACACCATATATTTT.

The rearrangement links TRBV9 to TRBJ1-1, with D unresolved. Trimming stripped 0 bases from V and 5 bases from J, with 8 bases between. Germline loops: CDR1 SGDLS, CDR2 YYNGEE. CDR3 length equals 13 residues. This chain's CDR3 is CASSVDAGTEAFF. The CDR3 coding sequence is TGTGCCAGCAGCGTAGACGCCGGGACTGAAGCTTTCTTT.